This T cell receptor beta chain was captured by sequencing in a study of CXCR3-negative and CXCR3-positive naive CD8 T cells. On this clonotype: The antigen is unknown.

Germline V gene sequence: CDR1 MNHEY, CDR2 SMNVEV (reference sequence). The CDR3 spans 13 residues. General study findings and limits: Cryopreservation partially lowered CXCR3 expression, so most assays used fresh PBMCs. CXCR3-negative naive cells had less hydrophobic TRB CDR3s than did CXCR3-positive naive cells.

It was by 5' RACE with UMI labels that the TRB cDNA libraries were prepared. TCRdb reprocessed the 5' RACE reads, keeping one entry per CDR3 protein, no DNA. The sample table includes tens of thousands of distinct CDR3 sequences. The J gene is TRBJ2-7, the V gene TRBV27; lacking DNA, the TRBD1 call made by TCRdb goes unchecked. Sequencing was performed on naive CXCR3+ CD8+ T cells from blood. Subset: CD45RO-CCR7+CD27+CD95- naive CD8+ T cells expressing CXCR3 (TNR3+). This clonotype was sampled from a human donor in good health. Some clones in this sample may be carry-over from other donors' samples. CDR3 protein: CASSSGGGYEQYF.